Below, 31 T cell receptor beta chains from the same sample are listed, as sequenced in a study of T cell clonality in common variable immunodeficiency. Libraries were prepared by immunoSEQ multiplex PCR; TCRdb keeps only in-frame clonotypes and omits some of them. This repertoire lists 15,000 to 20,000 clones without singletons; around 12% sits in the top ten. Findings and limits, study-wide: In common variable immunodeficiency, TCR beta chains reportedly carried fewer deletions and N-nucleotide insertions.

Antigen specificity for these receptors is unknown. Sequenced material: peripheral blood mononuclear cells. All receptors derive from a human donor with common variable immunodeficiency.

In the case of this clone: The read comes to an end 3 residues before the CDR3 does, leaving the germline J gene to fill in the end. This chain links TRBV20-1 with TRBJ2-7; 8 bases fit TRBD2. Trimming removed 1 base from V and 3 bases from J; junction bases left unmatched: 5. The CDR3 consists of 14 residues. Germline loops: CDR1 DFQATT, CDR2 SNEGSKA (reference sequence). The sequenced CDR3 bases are TGCAGTGCTAGAGTTGGAGCGGGGGTCTACGAG. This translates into CSARVGAGVYE. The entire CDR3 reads CSARVGAGVYEQYF.

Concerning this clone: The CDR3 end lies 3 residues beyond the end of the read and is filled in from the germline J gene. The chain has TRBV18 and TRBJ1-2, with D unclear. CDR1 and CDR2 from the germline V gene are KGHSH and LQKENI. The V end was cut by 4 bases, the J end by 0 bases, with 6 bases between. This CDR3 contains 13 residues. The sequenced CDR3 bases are TGTGCCAGCTCACAGGGTTCTAACTATGGC. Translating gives CASSQGSNYG. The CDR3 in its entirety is CASSQGSNYGYTF.

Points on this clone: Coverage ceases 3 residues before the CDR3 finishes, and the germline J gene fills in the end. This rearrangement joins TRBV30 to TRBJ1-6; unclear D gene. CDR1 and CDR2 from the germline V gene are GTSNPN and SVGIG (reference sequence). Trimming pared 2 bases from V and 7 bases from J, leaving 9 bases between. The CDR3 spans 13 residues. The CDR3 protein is CAWSLRKNSPLHF. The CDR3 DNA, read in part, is TGTGCCTGGAGTTTGCGGAAAAATTCACCC.

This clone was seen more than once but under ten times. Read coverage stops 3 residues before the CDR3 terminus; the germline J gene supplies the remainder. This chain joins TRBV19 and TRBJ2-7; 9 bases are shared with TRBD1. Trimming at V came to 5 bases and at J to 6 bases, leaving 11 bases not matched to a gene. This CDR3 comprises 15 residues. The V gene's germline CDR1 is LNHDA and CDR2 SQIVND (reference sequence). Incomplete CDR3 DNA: TGTGCCAGTAGTTCACAGGGGGCGGTTTTTTTCGAG. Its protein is CASSSQGAVFFE. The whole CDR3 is CASSSQGAVFFEQYF.

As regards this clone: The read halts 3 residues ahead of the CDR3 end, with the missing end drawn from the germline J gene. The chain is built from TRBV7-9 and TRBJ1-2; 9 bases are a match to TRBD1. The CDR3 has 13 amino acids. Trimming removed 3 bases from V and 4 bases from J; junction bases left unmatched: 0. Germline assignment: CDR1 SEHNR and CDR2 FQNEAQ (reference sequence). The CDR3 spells CASSLTGGYGYTF. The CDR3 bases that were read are TGTGCCAGCAGCTTGACAGGGGGCTATGGC.

CDR3 region: CASSYRAGGQNEQFF. The DNA read from the CDR3 is TGTGCCAGCAGTTACCGAGCGGGGGGGCAGAATGAG. The J gene is TRBJ2-1, the V gene TRBV6-2 or TRBV6-3; TRBD2 matches at 10 bases. The read gets to within 3 residues of the CDR3 end, and the germline J gene fills in the rest. Germline CDR1 reads MNHEY; CDR2 reads SVGEGT. There are 15 residues in the CDR3. Trimming at V came to 2 bases and at J to 7 bases, leaving 5 bases not matched to a gene.

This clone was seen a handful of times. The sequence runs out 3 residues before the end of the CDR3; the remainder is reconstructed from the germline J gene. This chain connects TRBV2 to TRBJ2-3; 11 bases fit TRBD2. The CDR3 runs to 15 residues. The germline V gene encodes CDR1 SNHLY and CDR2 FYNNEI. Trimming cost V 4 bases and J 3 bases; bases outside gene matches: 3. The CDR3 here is CASSVPSGRTDTQYF. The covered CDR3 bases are TGTGCCAGCAGTGTTCCTAGCGGGAGGACAGATACG.

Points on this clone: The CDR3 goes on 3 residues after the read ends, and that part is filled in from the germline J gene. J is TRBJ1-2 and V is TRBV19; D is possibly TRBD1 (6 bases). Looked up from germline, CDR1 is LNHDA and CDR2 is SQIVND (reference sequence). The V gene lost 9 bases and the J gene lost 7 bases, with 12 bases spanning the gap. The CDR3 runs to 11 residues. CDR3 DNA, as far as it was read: TGTGCCAGCCTCAGGGGCCGTGGC. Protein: CASLRGRG. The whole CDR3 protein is CASLRGRGYTF.

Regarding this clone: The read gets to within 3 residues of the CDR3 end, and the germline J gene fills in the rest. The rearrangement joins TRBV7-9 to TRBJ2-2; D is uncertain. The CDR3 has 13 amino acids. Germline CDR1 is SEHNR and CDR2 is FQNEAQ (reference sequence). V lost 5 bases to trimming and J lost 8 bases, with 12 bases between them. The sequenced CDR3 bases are TGTGCCAGCAGCGGCATTGGCTGGGGGGAG. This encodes CASSGIGWGE. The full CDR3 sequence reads CASSGIGWGELFF.

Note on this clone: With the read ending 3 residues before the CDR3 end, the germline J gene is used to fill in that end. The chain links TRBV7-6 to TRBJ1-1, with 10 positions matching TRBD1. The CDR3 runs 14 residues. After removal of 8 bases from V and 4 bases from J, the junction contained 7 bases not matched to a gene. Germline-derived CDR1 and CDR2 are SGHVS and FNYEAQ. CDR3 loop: CASGDRGRGTEAFF. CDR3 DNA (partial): TGTGCCAGCGGGGACAGGGGAAGGGGCACTGAA.

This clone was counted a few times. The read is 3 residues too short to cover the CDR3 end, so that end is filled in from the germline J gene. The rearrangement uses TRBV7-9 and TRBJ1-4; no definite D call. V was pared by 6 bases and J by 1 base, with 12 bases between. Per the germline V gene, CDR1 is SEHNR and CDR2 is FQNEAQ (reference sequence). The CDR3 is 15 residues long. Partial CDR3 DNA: TGTGCCAGCAGTATCGGCGAGGGAACTAATGAAAAA. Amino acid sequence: CASSIGEGTNEK. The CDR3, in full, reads CASSIGEGTNEKLFF.

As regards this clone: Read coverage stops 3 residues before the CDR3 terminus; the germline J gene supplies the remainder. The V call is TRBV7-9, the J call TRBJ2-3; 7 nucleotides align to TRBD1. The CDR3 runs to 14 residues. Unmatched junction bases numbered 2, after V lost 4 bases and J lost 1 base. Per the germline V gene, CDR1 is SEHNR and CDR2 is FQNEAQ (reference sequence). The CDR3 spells CASSSGGGTDTQYF. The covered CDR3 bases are TGTGCCAGCAGCTCAGGGGGTGGCACAGATACG. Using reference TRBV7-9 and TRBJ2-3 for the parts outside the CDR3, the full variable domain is DTGVSQNPRHKITKRGQNVTFRCDPISEHNRLYWYRQTLGQGPEFLTYFQNEAQLEKSRLLSDRFSAERPKGSFSTLEIQRTEQGDSAMYLCASSSGGGTDTQYFGPGTRLTVL.

CDR3 amino acids: CASSMTATNEKLFF. The sequenced part of the CDR3 DNA is TGTGCCAGTAGTATGACAGCAACTAATGAAAAA. The V and J genes are TRBV19 and TRBJ1-4; D possibly corresponds to TRBD1 (5 bases). The CDR3 end lies 3 residues beyond the end of the read and is filled in from the germline J gene. The germline V gene encodes CDR1 LNHDA and CDR2 SQIVND (reference sequence). V lost 3 bases to trimming and J lost 0 bases, with 5 bases between them. The CDR3 length is 14 residues.

CDR3 bases read: TGTGCCAGCTCACCACGGACTAGCGGGGGGGAGACC. It specifies CASSPRTSGGET. The complete CDR3 sequence is CASSPRTSGGETQYF. The rearrangement joins TRBV18 to TRBJ2-5; the match to TRBD2 covers 14 bases. The read ends 3 residues early relative to the CDR3; the germline J gene fills the gap. The V and J ends lost 1 base and 5 bases, in that order; junction bases with no gene match: 0. This CDR3 region has 15 residues. The germline gives CDR1 KGHSH, CDR2 LQKENI.

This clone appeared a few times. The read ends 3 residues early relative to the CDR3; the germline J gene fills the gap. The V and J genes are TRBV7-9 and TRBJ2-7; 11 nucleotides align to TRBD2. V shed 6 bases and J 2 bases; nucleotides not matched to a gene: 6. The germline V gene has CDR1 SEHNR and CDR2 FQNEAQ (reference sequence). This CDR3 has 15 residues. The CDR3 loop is CASRLASGGTYEQYF. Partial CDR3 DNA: TGTGCCAGCAGACTTGCTAGCGGGGGGACCTACGAG.

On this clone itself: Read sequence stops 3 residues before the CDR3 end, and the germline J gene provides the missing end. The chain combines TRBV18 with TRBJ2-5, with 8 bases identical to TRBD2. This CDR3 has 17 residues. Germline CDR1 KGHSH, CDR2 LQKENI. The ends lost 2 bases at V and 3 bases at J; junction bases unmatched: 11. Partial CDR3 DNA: TGTGCCAGCTCACCAAAGAGAGTAGCGGGGAGGAAAGAGACC. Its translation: CASSPKRVAGRKET. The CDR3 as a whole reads CASSPKRVAGRKETQYF.

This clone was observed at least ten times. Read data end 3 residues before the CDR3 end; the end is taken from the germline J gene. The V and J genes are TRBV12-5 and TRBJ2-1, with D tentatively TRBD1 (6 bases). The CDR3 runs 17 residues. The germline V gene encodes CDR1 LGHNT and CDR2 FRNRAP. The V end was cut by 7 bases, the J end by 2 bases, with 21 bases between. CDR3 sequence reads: CASAPIRTATTYNEQFF. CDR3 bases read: TGTGCTAGTGCCCCCATCAGGACAGCCACTACCTACAATGAG.

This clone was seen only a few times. The CDR3 sequence: CASLQGTWETQYF. The sequenced CDR3 bases are TGTGCCAGCTTACAGGGGACTTGGGAGACC. The chain employs TRBV6-2 or TRBV6-3 and TRBJ2-5, with D possibly TRBD1 on 7 matching bases. The read ends 3 residues early relative to the CDR3; the germline J gene fills the gap. CDR1 and CDR2 (germline): MNHEY, SVGEGT. V lost 8 bases and J 5 bases, leaving 15 bases between the germline ends. The CDR3 has 13 residues.

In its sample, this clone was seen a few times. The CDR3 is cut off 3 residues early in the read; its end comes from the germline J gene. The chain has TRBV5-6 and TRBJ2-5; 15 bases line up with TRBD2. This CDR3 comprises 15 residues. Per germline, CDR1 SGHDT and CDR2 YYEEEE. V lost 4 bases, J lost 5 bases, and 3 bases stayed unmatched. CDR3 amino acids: CASSQGLAGGETQYF. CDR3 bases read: TGTGCCAGCAGCCAGGGACTAGCGGGAGGCGAGACC.

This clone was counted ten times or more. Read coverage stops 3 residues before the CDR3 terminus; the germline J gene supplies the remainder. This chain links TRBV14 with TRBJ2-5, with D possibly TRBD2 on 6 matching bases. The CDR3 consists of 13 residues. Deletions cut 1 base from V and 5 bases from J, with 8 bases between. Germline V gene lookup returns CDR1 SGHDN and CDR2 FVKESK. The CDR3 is CASSQGLGETQYF. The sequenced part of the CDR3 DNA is TGTGCCAGCAGCCAAGGACTAGGCGAGACC.

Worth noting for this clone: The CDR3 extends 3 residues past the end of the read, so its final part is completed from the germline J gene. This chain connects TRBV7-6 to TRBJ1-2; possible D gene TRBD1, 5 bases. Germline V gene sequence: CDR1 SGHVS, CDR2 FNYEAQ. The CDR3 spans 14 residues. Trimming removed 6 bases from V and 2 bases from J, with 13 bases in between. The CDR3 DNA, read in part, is TGTGCCAGCAGTCCAGTCCAGGGAAACTATGGC. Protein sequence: CASSPVQGNYG. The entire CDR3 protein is CASSPVQGNYGYTF.

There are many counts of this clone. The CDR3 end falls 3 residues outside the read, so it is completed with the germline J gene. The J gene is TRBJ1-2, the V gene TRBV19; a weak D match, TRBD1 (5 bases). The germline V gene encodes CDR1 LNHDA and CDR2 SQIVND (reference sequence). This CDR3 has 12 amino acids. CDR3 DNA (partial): TGTGCCAGTAGTATACTTGGGGCCGGC. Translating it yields CASSILGAG. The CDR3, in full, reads CASSILGAGYTF.

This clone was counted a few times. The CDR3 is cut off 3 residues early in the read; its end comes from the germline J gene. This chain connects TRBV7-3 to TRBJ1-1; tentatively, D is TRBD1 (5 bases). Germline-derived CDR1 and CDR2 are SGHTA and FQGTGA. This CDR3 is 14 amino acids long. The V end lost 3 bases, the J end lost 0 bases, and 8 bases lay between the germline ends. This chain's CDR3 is CASSLGPMNTEAFF. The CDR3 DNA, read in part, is TGTGCCAGCAGCTTGGGGCCAATGAACACTGAA.

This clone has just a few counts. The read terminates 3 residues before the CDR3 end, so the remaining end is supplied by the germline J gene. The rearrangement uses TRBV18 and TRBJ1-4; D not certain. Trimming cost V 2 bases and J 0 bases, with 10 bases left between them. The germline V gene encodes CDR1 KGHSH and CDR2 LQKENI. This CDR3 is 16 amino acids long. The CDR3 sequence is CASSPRSRTTNEKLFF. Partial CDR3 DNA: TGTGCCAGCTCACCAAGGTCCCGTACAACTAATGAAAAA.

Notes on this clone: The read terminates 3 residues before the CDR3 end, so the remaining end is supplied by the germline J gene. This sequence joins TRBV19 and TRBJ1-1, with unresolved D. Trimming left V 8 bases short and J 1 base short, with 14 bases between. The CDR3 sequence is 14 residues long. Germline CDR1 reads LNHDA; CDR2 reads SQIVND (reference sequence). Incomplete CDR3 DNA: TGTGCCAGTTCCGCCCGGACTGCGAACACTGAA. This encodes CASSARTANTE. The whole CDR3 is CASSARTANTEAFF.

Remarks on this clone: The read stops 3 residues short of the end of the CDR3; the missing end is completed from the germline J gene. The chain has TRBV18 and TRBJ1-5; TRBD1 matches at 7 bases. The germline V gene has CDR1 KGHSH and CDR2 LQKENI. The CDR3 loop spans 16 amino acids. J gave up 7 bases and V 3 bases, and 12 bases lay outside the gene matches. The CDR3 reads CASSPQSTGVDQPQHF. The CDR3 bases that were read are TGTGCCAGCTCACCCCAAAGTACAGGGGTTGACCAGCCC.

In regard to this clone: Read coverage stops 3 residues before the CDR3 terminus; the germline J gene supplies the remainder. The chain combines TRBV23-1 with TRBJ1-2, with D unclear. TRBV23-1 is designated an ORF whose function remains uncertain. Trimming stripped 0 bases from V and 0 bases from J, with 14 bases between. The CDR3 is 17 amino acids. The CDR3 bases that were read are TGCGCCAGCAGTCAATCGGTCTCGGGGTCGGCTAACTATGGC. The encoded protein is CASSQSVSGSANYG. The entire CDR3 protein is CASSQSVSGSANYGYTF.

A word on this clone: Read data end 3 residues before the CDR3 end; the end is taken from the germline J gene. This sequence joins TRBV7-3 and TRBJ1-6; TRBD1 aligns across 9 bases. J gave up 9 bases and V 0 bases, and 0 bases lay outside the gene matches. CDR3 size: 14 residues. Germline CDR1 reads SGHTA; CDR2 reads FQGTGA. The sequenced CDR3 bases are TGTGCCAGCAGCTTAACGGACAGGGGTTCACCC. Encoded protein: CASSLTDRGSP. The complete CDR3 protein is CASSLTDRGSPLHF.

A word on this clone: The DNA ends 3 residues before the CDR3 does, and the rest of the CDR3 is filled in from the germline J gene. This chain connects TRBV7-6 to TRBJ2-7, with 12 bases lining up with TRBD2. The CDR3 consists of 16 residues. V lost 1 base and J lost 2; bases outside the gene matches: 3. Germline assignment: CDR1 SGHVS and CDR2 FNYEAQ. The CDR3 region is CASSLGASGRAYEQYF. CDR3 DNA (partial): TGTGCCAGCAGCTTAGGGGCTAGCGGGAGGGCCTACGAG. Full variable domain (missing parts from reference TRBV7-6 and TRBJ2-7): GAGVSQSPRYKVTKRGQDVALRCDPISGHVSLYWYRQALGQGPEFLTYFNYEAQQDKSGLPNDRFSAERPEGSISTLTIQRTEQRDSAMYRCASSLGASGRAYEQYFGPGTRLTVT.

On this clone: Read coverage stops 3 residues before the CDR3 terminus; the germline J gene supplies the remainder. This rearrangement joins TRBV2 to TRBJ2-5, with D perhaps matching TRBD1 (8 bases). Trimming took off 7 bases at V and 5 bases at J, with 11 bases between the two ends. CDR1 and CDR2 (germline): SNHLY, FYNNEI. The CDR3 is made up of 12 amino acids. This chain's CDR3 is CASIQGGETQYF. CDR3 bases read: TGTGCCAGCATACAGGGGGGGGAGACC.

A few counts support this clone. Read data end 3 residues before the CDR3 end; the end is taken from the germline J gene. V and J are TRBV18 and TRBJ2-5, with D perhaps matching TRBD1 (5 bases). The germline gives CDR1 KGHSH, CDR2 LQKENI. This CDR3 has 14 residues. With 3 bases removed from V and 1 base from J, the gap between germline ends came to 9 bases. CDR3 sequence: CASSPSQGQETQYF. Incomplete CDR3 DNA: TGTGCCAGCTCACCGTCGCAGGGCCAAGAGACC.